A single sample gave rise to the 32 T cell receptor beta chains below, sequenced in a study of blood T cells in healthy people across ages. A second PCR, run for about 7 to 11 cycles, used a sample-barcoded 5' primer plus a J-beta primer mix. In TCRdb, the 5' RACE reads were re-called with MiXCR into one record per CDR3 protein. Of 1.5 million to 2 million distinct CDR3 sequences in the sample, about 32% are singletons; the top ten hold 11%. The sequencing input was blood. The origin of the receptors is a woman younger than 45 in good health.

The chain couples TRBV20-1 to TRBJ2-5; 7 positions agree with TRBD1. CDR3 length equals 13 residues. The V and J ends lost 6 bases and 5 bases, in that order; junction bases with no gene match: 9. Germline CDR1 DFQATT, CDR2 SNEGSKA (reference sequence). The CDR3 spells CSARRQGGETQYF. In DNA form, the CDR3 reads TGCAGTGCCAGACGACAGGGTGGGGAGACCCAGTACTTC.

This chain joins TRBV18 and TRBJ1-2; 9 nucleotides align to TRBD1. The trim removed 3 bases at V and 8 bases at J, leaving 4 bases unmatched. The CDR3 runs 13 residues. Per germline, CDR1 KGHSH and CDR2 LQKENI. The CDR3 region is CASSPETGGGYTF. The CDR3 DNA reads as TGTGCCAGCTCACCTGAGACAGGGGGAGGCTACACCTTC. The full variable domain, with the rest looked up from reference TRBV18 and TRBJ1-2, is NAGVMQNPRHLVRRRGQEARLRCSPMKGHSHVYWYRQLPEEGLKFMVYLQKENIIDESGMPKERFSAEFPKEGPSILRIQQVVRGDSAAYFCASSPETGGGYTFGSGTRLTVV.

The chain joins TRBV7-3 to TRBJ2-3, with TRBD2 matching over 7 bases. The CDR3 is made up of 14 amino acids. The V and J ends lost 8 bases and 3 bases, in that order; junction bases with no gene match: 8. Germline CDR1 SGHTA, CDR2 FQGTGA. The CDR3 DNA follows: TGTGCCAGCCGATCGGGAGGCATAACAGATACGCAGTATTTT. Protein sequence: CASRSGGITDTQYF.

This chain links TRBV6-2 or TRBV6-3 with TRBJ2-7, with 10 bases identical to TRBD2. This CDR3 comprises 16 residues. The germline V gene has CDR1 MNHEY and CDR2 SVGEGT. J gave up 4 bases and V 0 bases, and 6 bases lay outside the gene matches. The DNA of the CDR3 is TGTGCCAGCAGTTACTCCCGACTAGCGGGCGATTACGAGCAGTACTTC. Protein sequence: CASSYSRLAGDYEQYF.

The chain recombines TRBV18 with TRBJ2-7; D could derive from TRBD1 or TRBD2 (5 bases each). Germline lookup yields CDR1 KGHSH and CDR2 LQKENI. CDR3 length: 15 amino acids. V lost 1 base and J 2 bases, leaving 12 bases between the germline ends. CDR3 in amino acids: CASSPRAGTTYEQYF. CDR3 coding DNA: TGTGCCAGCTCACCACGGGCAGGGACCACCTACGAGCAGTACTTC.

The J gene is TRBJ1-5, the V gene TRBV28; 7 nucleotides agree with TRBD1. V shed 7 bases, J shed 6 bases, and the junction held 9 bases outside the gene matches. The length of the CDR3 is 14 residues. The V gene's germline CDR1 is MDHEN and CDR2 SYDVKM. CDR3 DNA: TGTGCCAGCAAGAGGACAGGAAGAGGTCAGCCCCAGCATTTT. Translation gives CASKRTGRGQPQHF.

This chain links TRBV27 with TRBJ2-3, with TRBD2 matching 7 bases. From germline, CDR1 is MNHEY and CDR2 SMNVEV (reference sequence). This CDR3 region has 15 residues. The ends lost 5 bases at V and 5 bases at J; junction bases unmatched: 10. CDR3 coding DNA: TGTGCCAGCAGTACCCTGGCGGGAGTAGGAGATACGCAGTATTTT. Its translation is CASSTLAGVGDTQYF.

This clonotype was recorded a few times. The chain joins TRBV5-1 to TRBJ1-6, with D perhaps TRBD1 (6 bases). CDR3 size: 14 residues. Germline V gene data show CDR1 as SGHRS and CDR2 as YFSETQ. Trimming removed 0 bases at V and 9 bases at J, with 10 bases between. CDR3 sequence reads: CASSLGSDSSPLHF. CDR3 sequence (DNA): TGCGCCAGCAGCTTGGGTTCGGACAGTTCACCCCTCCACTTT.

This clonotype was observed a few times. The CDR3 nucleotides read TGCGCCAGCAGCCAAGATGGCAGCCATGAGCAGTTCTTC. Protein sequence: CASSQDGSHEQFF. V usage is TRBV4-1 and J usage is TRBJ2-1; D is ambiguous. CDR3 size: 13 residues. Trimming stripped 0 bases from V and 8 bases from J, with 8 bases between. CDR1 MGHRA and CDR2 YSYEKL come from the germline V gene.

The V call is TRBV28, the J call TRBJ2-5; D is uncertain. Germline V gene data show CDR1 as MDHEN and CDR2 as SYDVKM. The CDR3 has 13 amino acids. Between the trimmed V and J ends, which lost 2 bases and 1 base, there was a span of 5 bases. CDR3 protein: CASSLQIQETQYF. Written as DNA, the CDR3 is TGTGCCAGCAGTTTACAGATCCAAGAGACCCAGTACTTC.

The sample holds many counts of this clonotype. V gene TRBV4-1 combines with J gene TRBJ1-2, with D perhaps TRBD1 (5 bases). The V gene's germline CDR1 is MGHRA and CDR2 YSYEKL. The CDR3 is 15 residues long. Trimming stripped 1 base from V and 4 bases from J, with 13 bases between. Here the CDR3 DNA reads TGCGCCAGCAGCCAAGTCCAGGGAGCGGTCTATGGCTACACCTTC. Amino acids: CASSQVQGAVYGYTF.

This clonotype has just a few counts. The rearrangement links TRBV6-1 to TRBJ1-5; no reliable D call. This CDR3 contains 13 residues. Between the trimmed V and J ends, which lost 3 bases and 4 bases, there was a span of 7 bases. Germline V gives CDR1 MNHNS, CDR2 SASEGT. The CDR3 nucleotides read TGTGCCAGCAGTGAGTCGATAAATCAGCCCCAGCATTTT. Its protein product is CASSESINQPQHF.

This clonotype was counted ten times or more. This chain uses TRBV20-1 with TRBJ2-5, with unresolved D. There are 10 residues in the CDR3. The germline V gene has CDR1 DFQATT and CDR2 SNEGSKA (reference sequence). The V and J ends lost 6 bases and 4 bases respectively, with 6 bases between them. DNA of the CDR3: TGCAGTGCCCGGATAGAGACCCAGTACTTC. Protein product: CSARIETQYF.

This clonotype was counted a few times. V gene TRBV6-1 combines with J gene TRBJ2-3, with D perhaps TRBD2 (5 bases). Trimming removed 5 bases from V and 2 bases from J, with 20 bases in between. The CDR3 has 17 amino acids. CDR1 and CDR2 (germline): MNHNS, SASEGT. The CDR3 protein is CASSPPRLRGNTDTQYF. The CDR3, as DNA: TGTGCCAGCAGTCCCCCCCGTCTCCGGGGAAACACAGATACGCAGTATTTT.

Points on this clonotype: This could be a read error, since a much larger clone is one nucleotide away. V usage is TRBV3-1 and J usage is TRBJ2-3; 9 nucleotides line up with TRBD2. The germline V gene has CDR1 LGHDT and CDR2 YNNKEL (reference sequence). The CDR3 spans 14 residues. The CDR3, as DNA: TGTGCCAGCAGCCCATCTAGCGGGGCCCCTACGCCGTATTTT. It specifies CASSPSSGAPTPYF.

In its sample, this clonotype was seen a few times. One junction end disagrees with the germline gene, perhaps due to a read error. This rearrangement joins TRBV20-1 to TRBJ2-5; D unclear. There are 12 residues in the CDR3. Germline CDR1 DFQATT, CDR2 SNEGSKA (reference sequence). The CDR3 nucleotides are TGCAGTGCTATGGGCCAGCAAGGGACCCAGTACTTC. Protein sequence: CSAMGQQGTQYF.

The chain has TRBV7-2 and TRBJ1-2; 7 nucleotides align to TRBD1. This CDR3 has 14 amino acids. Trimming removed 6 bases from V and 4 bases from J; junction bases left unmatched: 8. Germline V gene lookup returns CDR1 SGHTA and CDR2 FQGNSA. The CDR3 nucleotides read TGTGCCAGCAGTCAAACAGGGGATAGCTATGGCTACACCTTC. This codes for CASSQTGDSYGYTF.

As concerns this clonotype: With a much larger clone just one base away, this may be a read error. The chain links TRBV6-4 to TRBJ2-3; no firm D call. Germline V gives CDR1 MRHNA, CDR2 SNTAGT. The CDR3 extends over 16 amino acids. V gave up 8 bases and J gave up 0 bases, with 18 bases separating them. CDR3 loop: CASGPDGLSSTDTQYF. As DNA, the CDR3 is TGTGCCAGCGGGCCCGACGGCCTTTCTAGCACAGATACGCAGTATTTT.

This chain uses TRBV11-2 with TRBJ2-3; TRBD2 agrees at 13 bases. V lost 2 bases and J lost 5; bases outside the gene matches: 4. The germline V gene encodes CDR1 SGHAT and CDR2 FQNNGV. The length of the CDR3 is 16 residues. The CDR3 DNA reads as TGTGCCAGCAGCTTATGGAGGACTAGCGGGAGAGATACGCAGTATTTT. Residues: CASSLWRTSGRDTQYF.

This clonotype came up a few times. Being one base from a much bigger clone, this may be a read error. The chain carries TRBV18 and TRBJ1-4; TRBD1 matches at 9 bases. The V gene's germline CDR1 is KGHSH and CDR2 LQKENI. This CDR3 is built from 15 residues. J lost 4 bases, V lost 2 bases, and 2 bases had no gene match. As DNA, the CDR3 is TGTGCCAGCTCACCAGGACAGGGGATTAATGAAAAACTGTTTTTT. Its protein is CASSPGQGINEKLFF.

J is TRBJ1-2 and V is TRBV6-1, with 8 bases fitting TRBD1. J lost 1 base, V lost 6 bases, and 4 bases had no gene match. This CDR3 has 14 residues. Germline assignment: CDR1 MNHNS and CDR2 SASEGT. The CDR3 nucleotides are TGTGCCAGCAGAGGGACAGGAAGTAACTATGGCTACACCTTC. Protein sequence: CASRGTGSNYGYTF.

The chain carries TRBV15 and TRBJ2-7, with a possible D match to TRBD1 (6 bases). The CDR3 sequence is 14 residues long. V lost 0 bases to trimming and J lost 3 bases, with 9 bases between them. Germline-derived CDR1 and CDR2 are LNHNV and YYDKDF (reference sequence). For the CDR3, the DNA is TGTGCCACCAGCAGAGACAGGGGCTACTACGAGCAGTACTTC. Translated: CATSRDRGYYEQYF.

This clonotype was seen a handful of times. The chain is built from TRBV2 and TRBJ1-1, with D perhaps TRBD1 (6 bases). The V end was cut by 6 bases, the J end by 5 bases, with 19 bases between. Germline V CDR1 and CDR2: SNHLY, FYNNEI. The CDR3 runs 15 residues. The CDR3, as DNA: TGTGCCAGCAGCCTTGTTATGGTAGGGGGAACTGAAGCTTTCTTT. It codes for CASSLVMVGGTEAFF.

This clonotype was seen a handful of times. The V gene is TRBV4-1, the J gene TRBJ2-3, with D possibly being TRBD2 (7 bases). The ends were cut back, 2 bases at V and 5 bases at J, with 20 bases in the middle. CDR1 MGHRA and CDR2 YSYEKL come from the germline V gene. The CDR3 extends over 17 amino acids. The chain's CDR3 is CASSQRAAGAQVDTQYF. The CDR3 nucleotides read TGCGCCAGCAGCCAAAGGGCGGCGGGGGCCCAAGTAGATACGCAGTATTTT.

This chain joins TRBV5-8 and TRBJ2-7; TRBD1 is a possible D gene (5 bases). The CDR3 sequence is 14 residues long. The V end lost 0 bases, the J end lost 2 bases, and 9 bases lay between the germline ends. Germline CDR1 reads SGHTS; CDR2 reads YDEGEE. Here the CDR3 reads CASSLDDSTYEQYF. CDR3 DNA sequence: TGTGCCAGCAGCTTGGATGACAGCACCTACGAGCAGTACTTC.

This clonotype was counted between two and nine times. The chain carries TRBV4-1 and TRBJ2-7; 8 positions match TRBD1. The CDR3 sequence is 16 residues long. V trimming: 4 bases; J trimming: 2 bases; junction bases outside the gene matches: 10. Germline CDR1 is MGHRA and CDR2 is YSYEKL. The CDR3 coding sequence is TGCGCCAGCAGCCTCGAAGGACAGGGTGTCCCCTACGAGCAGTACTTC. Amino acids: CASSLEGQGVPYEQYF.

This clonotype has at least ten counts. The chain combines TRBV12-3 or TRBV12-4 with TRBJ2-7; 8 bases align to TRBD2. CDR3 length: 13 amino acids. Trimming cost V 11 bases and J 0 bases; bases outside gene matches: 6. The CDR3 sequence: CASSGGTSYEQYF. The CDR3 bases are TGTGCCTCGAGCGGGGGAACCTCCTACGAGCAGTACTTC.

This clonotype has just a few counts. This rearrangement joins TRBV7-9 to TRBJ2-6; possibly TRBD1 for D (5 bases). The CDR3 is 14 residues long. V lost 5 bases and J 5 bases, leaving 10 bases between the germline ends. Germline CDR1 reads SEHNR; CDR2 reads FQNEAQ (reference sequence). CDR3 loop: CASSARGRANVLTF. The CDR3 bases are TGTGCCAGCAGCGCAAGGGGTAGGGCCAACGTCCTGACTTTC.

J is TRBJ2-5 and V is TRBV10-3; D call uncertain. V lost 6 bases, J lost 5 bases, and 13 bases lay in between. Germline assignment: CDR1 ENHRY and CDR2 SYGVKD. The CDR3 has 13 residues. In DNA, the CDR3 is TGTGCCATCAGCCCGAGTTCGGAGGAGACCCAGTACTTC. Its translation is CAISPSSEETQYF.

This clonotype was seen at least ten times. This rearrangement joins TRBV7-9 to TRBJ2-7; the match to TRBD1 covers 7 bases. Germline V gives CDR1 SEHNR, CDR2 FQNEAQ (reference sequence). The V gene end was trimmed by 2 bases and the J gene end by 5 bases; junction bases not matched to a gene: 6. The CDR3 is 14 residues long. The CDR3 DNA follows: TGTGCCAGCAGCTTATCGGGACAGAAAAACGAGCAGTACTTC. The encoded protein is CASSLSGQKNEQYF.

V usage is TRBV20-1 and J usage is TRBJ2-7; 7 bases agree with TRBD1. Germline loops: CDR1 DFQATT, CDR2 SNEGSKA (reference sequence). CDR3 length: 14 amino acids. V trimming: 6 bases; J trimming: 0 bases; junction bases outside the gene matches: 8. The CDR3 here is CSATGDTSSYEQYF. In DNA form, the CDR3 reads TGCAGTGCAACAGGGGATACGAGCTCCTACGAGCAGTACTTC.

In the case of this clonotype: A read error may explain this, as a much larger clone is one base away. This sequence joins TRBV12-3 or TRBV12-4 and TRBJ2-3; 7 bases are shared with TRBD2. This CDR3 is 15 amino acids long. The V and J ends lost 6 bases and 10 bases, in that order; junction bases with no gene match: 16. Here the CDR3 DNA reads TGTGCCAGCAGCCTTGACGGCGGGAGAGGGGATGCGCAGTATTTT. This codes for CASSLDGGRGDAQYF.